This record covers a single T cell receptor beta chain. No cognate antigen has been identified for it. Per-base qualities were not stored, and no clone one base away is much larger. The data belong to a study of radiotherapy plus CTLA-4 blockade in lung cancer (dated by TCRdb to the late 2010s). Regarding the complete study: Among the enrolled patients, about 19% had an objective response, and around 31% reached disease control.

V sheds 0 bases and J sheds 4 bases, leaving 13 bases between their ends. The CDR3 covers 15 residues, taking in both the cysteine and the phenylalanine. Only the CDR3 DNA is retained, 45 bases long and in frame from the first base. The germline V gene specifies SGHRS as CDR1 and YFSETQ as CDR2. The library was obtained by the immunoSEQ multiplex PCR assay. Not all clones reach the TCRdb copy of this immuneACCESS table, which keeps in-frame sequences only. Checked studies attribute under half of the gap to unresolved V genes and leave the rest unexplained. Counted in this sample were approximately 73,000 clones; roughly 91% of them appeared once. The ten largest clones take up less than 45% of the sample. The study tested focal radiation therapy combined with CTLA-4 blockade (ipilimumab) in patients with chemo-refractory metastatic non-small-cell lung cancer. Paper-wide results and their limitations: After treatment with radiotherapy and ipilimumab, TCR clones that came from tumors expanded in the peripheral blood. Early dynamic changes in blood T cell clones, together with increased serum interferon-beta after radiation, were reported as the strongest predictors of response.

The sequenced sample was peripheral blood, obtained from a patient treated with radiotherapy plus ipilimumab. The chain is assembled from TRBV5-1 and TRBJ1-1; matching of 6 bases hints at TRBD1 as the D gene. The receptor comes from a human donor with non-small cell lung cancer that progressed on radiotherapy plus ipilimumab. The CDR3 loop reads CASSLGWGLFTEAFF. The DNA sequence is as follows: TGCGCCAGCAGCTTGGGGTGGGGGCTATTCACTGAAGCTTTCTTT. The CDR3 plus the reference TRBV5-1 and TRBJ1-1 genes for the other parts give the full variable domain: KAGVTQTPRYLIKTRGQQVTLSCSPISGHRSVSWYQQTPGQGLQFLFEYFSETQRNKGNFPGRFSGRQFSNSRSEMNVSTLELGDSALYLCASSLGWGLFTEAFFGQGTRLTVV.